A single T cell receptor beta chain is shown here with its context. The antigen remains undetermined. Profiled with immunoSEQ multiplex PCR; TCRdb holds only in-frame clones, not every one. Of 120,000 or so clones listed, approximately 80% are singletons. The sample belongs to a study of radiation and T cells in renal cell carcinoma. Study results and caveats: Top tumor clonotypes rose in blood 2 weeks post-radiation, then contracted.

Time point in this sample: blood 2 weeks post-SBRT. Treatment in this sample: 15 Gy SBRT to primary tumor, nephrectomy 4 weeks later. The tumor was a clear cell renal cell carcinoma. Trimming pared 7 bases from V and 0 bases from J, leaving 13 bases between. CDR1 and CDR2 (germline): LNHDA, SQIVND (reference sequence). The CDR3 is made up of 15 amino acids. V is TRBV19 and J is TRBJ2-4, with D possibly being TRBD2 (6 bases). This clonotype originated in a woman aged 60 to 75 with renal cell carcinoma. Source: blood, taken from a patient whose treatment included radiotherapy and nephrectomy. CDR3 region: CASMEGSTAKNIQYF. The CDR3 bases are TGTGCCAGTATGGAGGGATCCACAGCCAAAAACATTCAGTACTTC.